The entry below gives a single TCR beta chain sequence along with its context. The clone's antigen remains unknown. No clone much larger than this one lies a single base away; base qualities are absent. The record originates from a study of shared clonotypes between healthy human individuals (dated by TCRdb to between 2020 and 2021). In terms of the full investigation: A few men and two women, aged 18 to 49 years, made up the cohort. For each donor, three plates each were used for CD4 naive and CD4 memory, two plates were used for CD8 naive, and one plate was used for CD8 memory. To estimate repertoire size and how much clonotype sharing occurs between individuals, the study deeply sequenced the blood TCR repertoires of a handful of healthy adults. To increase sequencing depth and limit assay-specific biases, different laboratories used diverse techniques to prepare libraries and sequence TCR repertoires. Leukapheresis yielded between about 0.9 and 9 billion PBMCs per donor. What the study reported, not specific to this receptor: Naive subsets generally had larger estimated clonotype richness than memory subsets. Even with the large sequencing depth, rarefaction of the sorted-subset datasets indicated that sequencing was incomplete. Pairwise subsampling indicated that sequencing depth was expected to affect the degree of clonotype sharing among donors. Sampling was limited to blood, and TCR repertoires in tissue likely differ from TCR repertoires in blood. The small number of donors limited the genetic and exposure-history diversity represented. Higher generation probabilities were observed for clonotypes shared by all four sorted-subset donors than for non-shared clonotypes. When a few donors were compared, the shared fraction of clonotypes was 5% to 6.5% for naive CD4, over 3% for naive CD8, 2% to 2.5% for memory CD4, and approximately 0.4% for memory CD8.

Using the deep immunoSEQ assay, TCR CDR3 regions were amplified from genomic DNA by multiplex PCR. Genomic DNA extracted from each cell subset was distributed evenly over all wells of several immunoSEQ 96-well plates, and each plate served as one replicate. For sorted subsets, 150 to 250 ng genomic DNA, equal to about 30,000 T cell genomes, was loaded into each replicate PCR. Purified libraries were measured with a Qubit 3.0 fluorometer, size-checked on a Bioanalyzer 2100, and measured again with the KAPA Library Quantification kit. Every immunoSEQ 96-well plate was sequenced on a separate single-read 150-cycle Illumina NextSeq 550 flow cell. From the authors' description of their analysis: Because only junctional sequences without quality scores were contained in the immunoSEQ output, filtering matching that applied to full-length reads could not be performed. To assign V/J genes and CDR3, sequences were annotated using PyIR, a Python wrapper for IgBLAST v1.9, with IMGT germline references. Reads were removed for weak V/J assignments (E-value above 1e-6), missing CDR3, stop codons, out-of-frame junctions, or ambiguous translated residues. V3J clonotypes were defined as sequences sharing an identical inferred V gene, J gene, and CDR3 amino acid sequence. The percentage overlap between two repertoires was calculated by dividing the number of shared unique clonotypes by the size of the smaller repertoire. Three approaches were used to assess repertoire richness: RTK rarefaction, the Chao1 estimator, and Recon v2.1 estimates of unobserved clonotypes. OLGA was used to compute generation probabilities for all TCRbeta clonotypes that the gDNA method yielded from a handful of donors. TCRdb retrieved this table from immuneACCESS and kept in-frame rearrangements only. Not all clones are present; in checked studies, unresolved V genes account for under half, and no reason is known for the remainder. V, J and clone size were drawn from that table, and D and trimming were deduced from the DNA. The sample yields 500,000 to 700,000 clones; around 95% were counted once. The top ten clonotypes cover around 0.12% of the sample.

CDR1 and CDR2 are read off the germline V gene as SGHVS and FNYEAQ. Reading from cysteine to phenylalanine, the CDR3 counts 15 amino acids. Solely the CDR3 DNA is kept, with 45 bases framed from the first base. The germline V end is reduced by 1 base and the J end by 5 bases; junction bases left unmatched: 1. For the CD8 naive samples, CD45RO-negative cells were positively selected for CCR7, yielding a CD45RA+CCR7+ population from which TemRA cells were excluded. The donors were healthy, HIV-negative adults who had no recently reported acute infections or vaccinations. Every donor was a Caucasian adult residing in Nashville, Tennessee, USA. Blood was obtained by leukapheresis, after which PBMCs were separated by Ficoll-Histopaque density gradient centrifugation and cryopreserved in liquid nitrogen vapor phase. Analytical flow cytometry was used to check the purity and quantity of each magnetically sorted T cell population. Each sorted fraction had its genomic DNA isolated and then quantified by UV absorbance on a Nanodrop 2000c.

Sequencing was done on a sample of naive CD8+ T cells sorted from blood. The cell subset or site tag for this specimen amounts to: CD45RA+CCR7+. The chain links TRBV7-6 with TRBJ2-1; 11 bases in between match TRBD2. The sequence derives from a woman aged 25 to 39 in good health. The nucleotide sequence is given as TGTGCCAGCAGCTTAGGACTAGCGGGGAACAATGAGCAGTTCTTC. This sequence encodes CASSLGLAGNNEQFF. The CDR3, completed at both ends by the reference TRBV7-6 and TRBJ2-1 genes, gives the full variable domain GAGVSQSPRYKVTKRGQDVALRCDPISGHVSLYWYRQALGQGPEFLTYFNYEAQQDKSGLPNDRFSAERPEGSISTLTIQRTEQRDSAMYRCASSLGLAGNNEQFFGPGTRLTVL.